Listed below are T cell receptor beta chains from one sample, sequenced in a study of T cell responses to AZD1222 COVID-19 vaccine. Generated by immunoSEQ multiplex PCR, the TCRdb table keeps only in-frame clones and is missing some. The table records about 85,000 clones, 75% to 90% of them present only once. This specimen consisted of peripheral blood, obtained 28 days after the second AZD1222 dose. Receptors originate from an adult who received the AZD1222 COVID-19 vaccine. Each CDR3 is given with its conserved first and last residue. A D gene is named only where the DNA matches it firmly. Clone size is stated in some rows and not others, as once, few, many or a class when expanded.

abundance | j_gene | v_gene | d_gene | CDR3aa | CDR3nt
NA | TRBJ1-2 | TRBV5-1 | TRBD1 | CASSSGTANYGYTF | TGCGCCAGCAGCTCCGGGACAGCTAACTATGGCTACACCTTC
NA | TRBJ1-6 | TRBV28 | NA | CASRVGRVRSPLHF | TGTGCCAGCAGAGTTGGCCGGGTGAGGTCACCCCTCCACTTT
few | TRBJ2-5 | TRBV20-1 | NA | CSASHALTGETQYF | TGCAGTGCTAGTCACGCCCTTACGGGAGAGACCCAGTACTTC
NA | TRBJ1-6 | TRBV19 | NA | CASRPEGYSPLHF | TGTGCCAGTAGGCCCGAGGGGTATTCACCCCTCCACTTT
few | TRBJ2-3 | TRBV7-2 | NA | CASSRGASRSTDTQYF | TGTGCCAGCAGCCGGGGCGCCTCCAGAAGCACAGATACGCAGTATTTT
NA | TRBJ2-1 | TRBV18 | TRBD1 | CASSRRTGYNEQFF | TGTGCCAGCTCCCGCCGGACAGGGTACAATGAGCAGTTCTTC
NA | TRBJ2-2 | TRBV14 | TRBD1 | CASSHGTGGLRYTGELFF | TGTGCCAGCAGCCATGGGACAGGGGGGCTCCGTTACACCGGGGAGCTGTTTTTT
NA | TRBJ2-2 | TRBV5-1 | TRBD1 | CASSLVARTGGTGELFF | TGCGCCAGCAGCTTGGTTGCCAGGACAGGGGGCACCGGGGAGCTGTTTTTT
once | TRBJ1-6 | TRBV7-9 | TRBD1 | CASSLSGQGVNFKPLHF | TGTGCCAGCAGCTTATCAGGACAGGGGGTTAATTTCAAACCCCTCCACTTT
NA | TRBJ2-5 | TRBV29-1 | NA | CSVWGEETQYF | TGCAGCGTTTGGGGGGAAGAGACCCAGTACTTC
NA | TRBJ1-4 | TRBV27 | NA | CASSSGVKGEKLFF | TGTGCCAGCAGTTCAGGGGTGAAGGGTGAAAAACTGTTTTTT
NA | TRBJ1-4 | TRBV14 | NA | CASSQPGHENEKLFF | TGTGCCAGCAGCCAACCGGGACACGAAAATGAAAAACTGTTTTTT
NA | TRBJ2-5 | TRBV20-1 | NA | CSATGAETQYF | TGCAGCGCGACGGGGGCGGAGACCCAGTACTTC
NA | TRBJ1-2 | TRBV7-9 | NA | CASSSDSNYGYTF | TGTGCCAGCAGCTCGGACAGCAACTATGGCTACACCTTC
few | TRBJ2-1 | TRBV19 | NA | CASRSWGSRNEQFF | TGTGCCAGTAGAAGTTGGGGTTCTAGGAATGAGCAGTTCTTC
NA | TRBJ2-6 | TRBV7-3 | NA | CASSLIHSGANVLTF | TGTGCCAGCAGCTTAATCCACTCTGGGGCCAACGTCCTGACTTTC
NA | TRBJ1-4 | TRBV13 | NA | CASSPGSLGKLFF | TGTGCCAGCAGCCCCGGGAGCCTGGGGAAACTGTTTTTT
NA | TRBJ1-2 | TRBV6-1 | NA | CASSEAWWNYGYTF | TGTGCCAGCAGTGAAGCTTGGTGGAACTATGGCTACACCTTC